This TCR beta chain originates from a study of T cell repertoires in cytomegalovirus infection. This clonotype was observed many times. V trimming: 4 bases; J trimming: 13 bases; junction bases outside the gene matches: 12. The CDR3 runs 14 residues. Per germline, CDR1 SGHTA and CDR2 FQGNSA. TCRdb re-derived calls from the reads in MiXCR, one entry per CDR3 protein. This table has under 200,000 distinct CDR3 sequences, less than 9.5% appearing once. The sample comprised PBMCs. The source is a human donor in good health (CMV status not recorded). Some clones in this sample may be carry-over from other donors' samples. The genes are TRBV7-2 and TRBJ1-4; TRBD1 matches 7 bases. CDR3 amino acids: CASSSIAGTVGLFF. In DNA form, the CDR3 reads TGTGCCAGCAGCTCCATCGCGGGGACAGTGGGACTGTTTTTT.